This TCR beta chain stems from a study of cytomegalovirus exposure and HLA in healthy donors. CDR3 length: 14 residues. Germline-derived CDR1 and CDR2 are SGHVS and FQNEAQ. The V end lost 5 bases, the J end lost 4 bases, and 13 bases lay between the germline ends. Profiling relied on immunoSEQ multiplex PCR, and the TCRdb table lists in-frame clones only, not all of them. The table records about 360,000 clones, approximately 90% of them present only once. A word on this clone: Its target is not known.

Points from the study as a whole: First-cohort TCR clusters were later found to tend to co-occur in the approximately 120 validation repertoires.

Material for sequencing was PBMCs. The V and J genes are TRBV7-8 and TRBJ2-3; unclear D gene. The source of this sequence is a woman aged 18-35 years in good health and CMV-seronegative. As DNA, the CDR3 is TGTGCCAGCAGCCCAGCGAGGTTCGCAGATACGCAGTATTTT. Amino acids: CASSPARFADTQYF.